These 18 T cell receptor beta chains came from one sample sequenced in a study of blood T cell repertoires in COVID-19. Clones were read by immunoSEQ multiplex PCR, and TCRdb kept only the in-frame ones, dropping some. The sample lists 130,000 to 150,000 clones, around 80% occurring once. The sequencing input was peripheral blood. The receptors were gathered from a human donor in a cohort sampled during active COVID-19.

The chain combines TRBV3-1 (or the pseudogene TRBV3-2) with TRBJ2-7; D ambiguous. CDR3 length equals 14 residues. Germline CDR1 and CDR2: LGHDT and YNNKEL (reference sequence). Trimming removed 0 bases from V and 3 bases from J, with 9 bases in between. The DNA of the CDR3 is TGTGCCAGCAGCCAAGATGACTCAGACTACGAGCAGTACTTC. This translates into CASSQDDSDYEQYF.

J is TRBJ2-1 and V is TRBV5-1, with 7 bases that match TRBD2. This CDR3 comprises 12 residues. Germline V lookup: CDR1 SGHRS, CDR2 YFSETQ. J gave up 6 bases and V 5 bases, and 2 bases lay outside the gene matches. CDR3 residues: CASRLASNEQFF. The DNA for the CDR3 is TGCGCCAGCAGACTAGCGAGCAATGAGCAGTTCTTC. Variable domain in full (rest from reference TRBV5-1 and TRBJ2-1): KAGVTQTPRYLIKTRGQQVTLSCSPISGHRSVSWYQQTPGQGLQFLFEYFSETQRNKGNFPGRFSGRQFSNSRSEMNVSTLELGDSALYLCASRLASNEQFFGPGTRLTVL.

This chain connects TRBV5-4 to TRBJ2-7, with 12 bases matching TRBD2. Germline assignment: CDR1 SGHNT and CDR2 YYREEE (reference sequence). Unmatched junction bases numbered 4, after V lost 3 bases and J lost 3 bases. The CDR3 totals 15 residues. CDR3 in DNA: TGTGCCAGCAGCTCTACTAGCGGGGGGCACTACGAGCAGTACTTC. Translating gives CASSSTSGGHYEQYF.

The genes are TRBV14 and TRBJ2-7, with 7 bases fitting TRBD2. Germline CDR1 reads SGHDN; CDR2 reads FVKESK. Trimming removed 6 bases from V and 0 bases from J; junction bases left unmatched: 8. The length of the CDR3 is 15 residues. The CDR3 loop reads CASRAGTHFSYEQYF. As DNA, the CDR3 is TGTGCCAGCAGAGCGGGGACTCACTTCTCCTACGAGCAGTACTTC.

The rearrangement links TRBV30 to TRBJ2-2; D uncertain. The germline V gene encodes CDR1 GTSNPN and CDR2 SVGIG (reference sequence). The CDR3 has 14 residues. The V and J ends lost 1 base and 1 base respectively, with 7 bases between them. CDR3 protein: CAWSGAVNTGELFF. As DNA, the CDR3 is TGTGCCTGGAGTGGGGCAGTGAACACCGGGGAGCTGTTTTTT.

This clone was seen a handful of times. The rearrangement joins TRBV2 to TRBJ1-6, with a weak D call TRBD1 (6 bases). Trimming removed 3 bases from V and 4 bases from J, with 13 bases in between. The germline V gene encodes CDR1 SNHLY and CDR2 FYNNEI. The CDR3 runs to 16 residues. CDR3 amino acids: CASSDPTGMYNSPLHF. As DNA, the CDR3 is TGTGCCAGCAGTGACCCCACAGGGATGTATAATTCACCCCTCCACTTT. Based on the CDR3 plus reference TRBV2 and TRBJ1-6, the full variable domain is EPEVTQTPSHQVTQMGQEVILRCVPISNHLYFYWYRQILGQKVEFLVSFYNNEISEKSEIFDDQFSVERPDGSNFTLKIRSTKLEDSAMYFCASSDPTGMYNSPLHFGNGTRLTVT.

The chain combines TRBV13 with TRBJ2-7; 7 bases map to TRBD1. Germline values: CDR1 PRHDT, CDR2 FYEKMQ (reference sequence). This CDR3 is built from 13 residues. V was clipped by 5 bases and J by 7 bases; unmatched bases: 8. CDR3 residues: CASSRRDSREQYF. The CDR3 bases are TGTGCCAGCAGCCGCAGGGACAGTCGGGAGCAGTACTTC.

This clone was detected many times. The rearrangement joins TRBV30 to TRBJ1-3; possible D gene TRBD1, 6 bases. Looked up from germline, CDR1 is GTSNPN and CDR2 is SVGIG (reference sequence). The length of the CDR3 is 14 residues. Trimming removed 4 bases from V and 4 bases from J, with 14 bases in between. This CDR3 reads CAWIPLGAGNTIYF. Written as DNA, the CDR3 is TGTGCCTGGATTCCCTTGGGGGCGGGAAACACCATATATTTT. Combining the CDR3 with reference TRBV30 and TRBJ1-3 gives the whole variable domain SQTIHQWPATLVQPVGSPLSLECTVEGTSNPNLYWYRQAAGRGLQLLFYSVGIGQISSEVPQNLSASRPQDRQFILSSKKLLLSDSGFYLCAWIPLGAGNTIYFGEGSWLTVV.

This clone has just a few counts. Additional DNA sequences in this sample encode the identical CDR3. The rearrangement joins TRBV18 to TRBJ1-5; 7 bases agree with TRBD1. The CDR3 length is 15 residues. The V gene end was trimmed by 1 base and the J gene end by 0 bases; junction bases not matched to a gene: 0. The V gene's germline CDR1 is KGHSH and CDR2 LQKENI. The CDR3 region has the DNA TGTGCCAGCTCACCACAGGGGGCTAGCAATCAGCCCCAGCATTTT. Translating it yields CASSPQGASNQPQHF.

This clone was observed a single time. The genes are TRBV7-6 and TRBJ2-7; D possibly corresponds to TRBD1 (7 bases). V dropped 1 base and J dropped 0 bases, with 19 bases sitting between them. The CDR3 is 18 amino acids. Looked up from germline, CDR1 is SGHVS and CDR2 is FNYEAQ. The CDR3 is CASSLGGDSYGSSYEQYF. CDR3 in DNA: TGTGCCAGCAGCTTAGGGGGGGACAGCTACGGAAGCTCCTACGAGCAGTACTTC.

The chain has TRBV5-6 and TRBJ2-7; no clear D gene. CDR3 length: 13 amino acids. Trimming shortened V by 7 bases and J by 3 bases, and 14 bases separated the two germline ends. Germline loops: CDR1 SGHDT, CDR2 YYEEEE. The CDR3 sequence is CASCHRDDYEQYF. The CDR3 DNA follows: TGTGCCAGCTGCCACCGCGATGACTACGAGCAGTACTTC. The complete variable domain, with remaining parts taken from reference TRBV5-6 and TRBJ2-7, reads DAGVTQSPTHLIKTRGQQVTLRCSPKSGHDTVSWYQQALGQGPQFIFQYYEEEERQRGNFPDRFSGHQFPNYSSELNVNALLLGDSALYLCASCHRDDYEQYFGPGTRLTVT.

This chain connects TRBV7-2 to TRBJ2-5; D remains ambiguous. The V gene lost 4 bases and the J gene lost 6 bases, with 9 bases spanning the gap. There are 12 residues in the CDR3. Germline assignment: CDR1 SGHTA and CDR2 FQGNSA. In nucleotides, the CDR3 is TGTGCCAGCAGCTACGAGTCTAAGACCCAGTACTTC. This codes for CASSYESKTQYF.

This chain connects TRBV13 to TRBJ2-3, with a possible D match to TRBD1 (5 bases). CDR1 is PRHDT, CDR2 FYEKMQ, per germline (reference sequence). Trimming shortened V by 3 bases and J by 4 bases, and 11 bases separated the two germline ends. CDR3 length: 14 residues. CDR3 in DNA: TGTGCCAGCAGCTTCCCAGGGAACCCAGATACGCAGTATTTT. Its translation is CASSFPGNPDTQYF. The whole variable domain, filled in from reference TRBV13 and TRBJ2-3, reads AAGVIQSPRHLIKEKRETATLKCYPIPRHDTVYWYQQGPGQDPQFLISFYEKMQSDKGSIPDRFSAQQFSDYHSELNMSSLELGDSALYFCASSFPGNPDTQYFGPGTRLTVL.

This chain connects TRBV30 to TRBJ1-4; D is unresolved. Trimming removed 5 bases from V and 5 bases from J, with 12 bases in between. There are 13 residues in the CDR3. The V gene's germline CDR1 is GTSNPN and CDR2 SVGIG (reference sequence). The CDR3 reads CAWDGGWNEKLFF. The CDR3 DNA reads TGTGCCTGGGACGGAGGATGGAATGAAAAACTGTTTTTT. Using reference TRBV30 and TRBJ1-4 for the parts outside the CDR3, the full variable domain is SQTIHQWPATLVQPVGSPLSLECTVEGTSNPNLYWYRQAAGRGLQLLFYSVGIGQISSEVPQNLSASRPQDRQFILSSKKLLLSDSGFYLCAWDGGWNEKLFFGSGTQLSVL.

The V gene is TRBV6-1, the J gene TRBJ1-6, with D perhaps matching TRBD1 (5 bases). Per germline, CDR1 MNHNS and CDR2 SASEGT. Trimming stripped 2 bases from V and 4 bases from J, with 15 bases between. The CDR3 runs 17 residues. The CDR3 sequence is CASSESPRDLYNSPLHF. As DNA, the CDR3 is TGTGCCAGCAGTGAATCCCCCAGGGATCTTTATAATTCACCCCTCCACTTT.

This clone came up many times. V is TRBV27 and J is TRBJ1-1, with a possible D match to TRBD1 (6 bases). The CDR3 has 14 amino acids. V lost 0 bases and J lost 5, with 10 bases in between. Germline lookup yields CDR1 MNHEY and CDR2 SMNVEV (reference sequence). The CDR3 bases are TGTGCCAGCAGTTTATCCCCTAGGGGGACTGAAGCTTTCTTT. Translating it yields CASSLSPRGTEAFF.

This clone was seen a handful of times. The J gene is TRBJ1-1, the V gene TRBV3-1 (or the pseudogene TRBV3-2); D might be TRBD1 (5 bases). V was clipped by 4 bases and J by 8 bases, with 17 bases between them. The CDR3 totals 14 residues. CDR1 is LGHDT and CDR2 is YNNKEL in the germline V gene (reference sequence). CDR3 sequence: CASSPGSGSIEAFF. CDR3 coding DNA: TGTGCCAGCAGCCCAGGGAGCGGGTCGATAGAAGCTTTCTTT.

This chain joins TRBV3-1 (or the pseudogene TRBV3-2) and TRBJ1-2; D is undetermined. The CDR3 is made up of 16 amino acids. Per the germline V gene, CDR1 is LGHDT and CDR2 is YNNKEL (reference sequence). Trimming took off 1 base at V and 6 bases at J, with 18 bases between the two ends. This CDR3 reads CASSQVPLTGGNGYTF. The CDR3 DNA sequence: TGTGCCAGCAGCCAAGTCCCTCTCACGGGAGGGAATGGCTACACCTTC.